This T cell receptor (beta chain) was sequenced for a study of T cell changes during pregnancy in multiple sclerosis. Sequencing used immunoSEQ multiplex PCR; TCRdb keeps in-frame clones, though not all of them. The data show around 100,000 clones, over 75% seen once. Of note for this clone: The sample contains more than one DNA sequence encoding this CDR3.

This specimen consisted of peripheral blood, obtained in the second trimester of pregnancy. This TCR was recovered from a female donor in good health, enrolled as a control in a pregnancy study.

CDR3 coding DNA: TGTGCCAGCAGTTACTCCTCAGGGGGAGAGACCCAGTACTTC. Amino acid sequence: CASSYSSGGETQYF. This chain joins TRBV6-6 and TRBJ2-5; 7 nucleotides line up with TRBD1. Trimming cost V 0 bases and J 4 bases; bases outside gene matches: 2. From germline, CDR1 is MNHNY and CDR2 SVGAGI (reference sequence). The CDR3 has 14 residues.